Detailed here is one T cell receptor (beta chain). Its cognate antigen has yet to be identified. Base qualities were left out, and no much larger clone turns up one base away. This entry is derived from a study of CD8 T cells in Susac syndrome (dated by TCRdb to between 2018 and 2021). A note on the overall study: Whether CD8+ T cell activation and differentiation in Susac syndrome was antigen driven was tested using repertoire sequencing.

Peripheral blood CD8+ and CD4+ T cells from healthy donors, Susac syndrome patients and multiple sclerosis patients were profiled by high-throughput TCR beta sequencing. The multiple sclerosis controls were treatment-naive patients whose relapsing-remitting disease, either stable or active, fulfilled the revised McDonald criteria. Bulk CD8+ and CD4+ T cells were purified by magnetic negative isolation, while CD8+ TEMRA cells were enriched using FACS. Blood was drawn into EDTA tubes, processed within 24 hours, and PBMCs were isolated by density gradient centrifugation. PBMCs intended for TCR sequencing were cryopreserved in liquid nitrogen and were subsequently thawed in a 37 degrees C water bath. Purity of sorted or isolated CD4+, CD8+ and CD8+ TEMRA cells was at least 90%. Per the germline V gene, SGHTA is the CDR1 and FQGNSA is the CDR2. From the cysteine up to the phenylalanine, the CDR3 has a length of 14 residues. Just CDR3 DNA is preserved here, 42 bases in frame from base 1. V and J lose 0 bases and 5 bases, and a span of 10 bases separates them.

Paper-wide results and their limitations: The TCR sequencing and HLA analysis was acknowledged to have included a relatively small number of individuals.

RNA was extracted using the RNeasy kit, and about 0.5 to 1 ug of the RNA was reverse transcribed with random hexamers. TCR beta CDR3 regions were amplified with the immunoSEQ multiplex PCR assay covering 54 Vbeta and 13 Jbeta segments. Bias from PCR amplification was corrected by using a synthetic template baseline for primer optimization and for computational correction. The authors' analysis ran thus. Only productive sequences were kept, with reads annotated to V, D and J genes according to IMGT and analyzed in immunoSEQ Analyzer. To calculate clonality, Shannon entropy was normalized by log2 of the number of productive unique sequences and then subtracted from one. For each patient and control, public and private clones were evaluated among the 100 most prevalent clones. Clones were defined as Susac-specific when absent from the healthy and MS cohorts, from roughly 1,000 published viral clones and from other ImmuneACCESS disease sequences. TCRdb passed the public sequencing reads through fastp at Q25 and MiXCR, retaining productive beta sequences. Rows merge per CDR3 protein into single entries with the most common DNA and genes. Here the V and J calls rest on TCRdb's processing, not on the authors' analysis. This sample comprises roughly 130,000 distinct CDR3 sequences, around 94% of them detected only once. About 0.12% of the sample is held by the ten biggest clonotypes.

This TCR came from a human donor with multiple sclerosis. The rearranged segments are TRBV7-2 and TRBJ2-5; a tentative D call is TRBD2 (5 bases match). Input material: CD4+ T cells from PBMCs. The sequenced DNA is TGTGCCAGCAGCTTAGCGTCGAGAGGGGAGACCCAGTACTTC. Translated, this is CASSLASRGETQYF.